The entry that follows covers one T cell receptor (beta chain) sequence. The PCR made use of 60 Vbeta and 13 Jbeta primers. Assay used: immunoSEQ multiplex PCR; TCRdb lists only in-frame clones, some missing. Counted here are fewer than 200,000 clones, almost 85% occurring once; the ten biggest clones make up 0.8% to 1.3%. This sample was included in a study of cytomegalovirus exposure and HLA in healthy donors. This CDR3 region has 13 residues. Germline CDR1 reads SGHRS; CDR2 reads YFSETQ. Trimming took off 0 bases at V and 4 bases at J, with 7 bases between the two ends. The source material was PBMCs. The receptor was derived from a man aged 25-40 years in good health and CMV-seronegative. The rearrangement links TRBV5-1 to TRBJ1-2; D not certain. The CDR3 DNA sequence: TGCGCCAGCAGCTTGGACACCATCTATGGCTACACCTTC. Its protein product is CASSLDTIYGYTF.